This TCR beta chain was recovered during a study of cytomegalovirus exposure and HLA in healthy donors. A multiplex PCR was run with 60 Vbeta primers and 13 Jbeta primers. Study processing details: An analysis that came later counted some 80 million unique TCR beta chains, approximately 9.9 million shared. Using immunoSEQ multiplex PCR, the repertoire was profiled, and TCRdb retains in-frame clones only, with some absent. D and trimming come from the DNA, and the V and J calls and clone size come from that table. The sample carries 200,000 to 250,000 clones, around 89% recorded once. The CDR3 contains 14 residues. Germline V gene data show CDR1 as SQVTM and CDR2 as ANQGSEA. The ends were cut back, 2 bases at V and 4 bases at J, with 13 bases in the middle.

The specimen was PBMCs. The sequence was collected from a woman aged 18-30 years in good health and CMV-seronegative. The rearrangement joins TRBV29-1 to TRBJ2-3; D is unresolved. In DNA form, the CDR3 reads TGCAGCGTTGAACGAAACCTTCGCGCAGATACGCAGTATTTT. As protein: CSVERNLRADTQYF.